This is a list of T cell receptor beta chains from one sample in a study of neurological immune-mediated disorders. One entry per CDR3 protein, called by TCRdb with MiXCR from the 5' RACE reads. Seen here are 65,000 to 75,000 distinct CDR3 sequences, 4.8% observed once, and the top ten hold roughly 2.2%. Material: PBMCs. Every receptor here comes from a woman between 70 and 85 years old with multiple sclerosis. Each CDR3 is given with its conserved first and last residue. A D gene is named only where the DNA matches it firmly. Clone size is not always given. Where it is, it says once, few, many or a class for expanded clones.

v_gene	d_gene	j_gene	len	abundance	CDR3nt	CDR3aa
TRBV21-1	.	TRBJ2-5	19	many	TGTGCCAGCAGCAAAGCGCTCACCCGACTAGCGGGACCTCAAGAGACCCAGTACTTC	CASSKALTRLAGPQETQYF
TRBV5-1	TRBD1	TRBJ1-1	16	many	TGCGCCAGCAGAACGTCGCCTGACAGGGGAAGAACTGAAGCTTTCTTT	CASRTSPDRGRTEAFF
TRBV10-3	.	TRBJ2-7	15	many	TGTGCCATCAGGGATAACGCGCAGGGGAGAGGCGAGCAGTACTTC	CAIRDNAQGRGEQYF
TRBV29-1	TRBD1	TRBJ1-6	14	many	TGCAGCGTTTCACCCGGGACAGCGGGGTCACCCCTCCACTTT	CSVSPGTAGSPLHF
TRBV4-1	.	TRBJ2-7	16	.	TGCGCCAGCAGCCAAGACGGAACCGGTTACTCGTACGAGCAGTACTTC	CASSQDGTGYSYEQYF
TRBV20-1	TRBD2	TRBJ2-1	13	many	TGCAGTGCCCCGGGACTATCCTACAATGAGCAGTTCTTC	CSAPGLSYNEQFF
TRBV5-1	.	TRBJ2-5	14	many	TGCGCCAGCAGCTTCACTGGACAGAGAGAGACCCAGTACTTC	CASSFTGQRETQYF
TRBV20-1	.	TRBJ1-5	15	many	TGCAGTGCTAGAGATCCGGTAGGGGCTAATCAGCCCCAGCATTTT	CSARDPVGANQPQHF
TRBV9	.	TRBJ2-7	13	many	TGTGCCAGCAGGGTAGGACTGCTTTACGAGCAGTACTTC	CASRVGLLYEQYF
TRBV5-1	.	TRBJ1-2	15	.	TGCGCCAGCAGCCACCCCGGGCGCGGAATCTATGGCTACACCTTC	CASSHPGRGIYGYTF
TRBV7-9	TRBD1	TRBJ1-4	14	many	TGTGCCAGCAGCTTGGACAGGGGCGGGGAAAAACTGTTTTTT	CASSLDRGGEKLFF
TRBV20-1	.	TRBJ2-1	14	many	TGCAGTGCTAGTGATACAGCAAAATACAATGAGCAGTTCTTC	CSASDTAKYNEQFF
TRBV7-8	.	TRBJ2-1	12	many	TGTGCCAGCAGCTTAGCGTTCAATGAGCAGTTCTTC	CASSLAFNEQFF
TRBV4-3	.	TRBJ2-7	15	many	TGCGCCAGCAGCCAGACATACGCCCGCTCCTACGAGCAGTACTTC	CASSQTYARSYEQYF
TRBV7-2	TRBD1	TRBJ1-1	13	many	TGTGCCAGCAGCTTACAAGGGACAGGGGTCGCTTTCTTT	CASSLQGTGVAFF
TRBV12-3/TRBV12-4	TRBD1	TRBJ2-7	15	many	TGTGCCAGCAGTTTACGGTCAGGGGGCTTGTACGAGCAGTACTTC	CASSLRSGGLYEQYF
TRBV7-2	TRBD1	TRBJ1-2	16	many	TGTGCCAGCAGCTTAGGAGGGGCAGGGGGCGCGCTTGGCTACACCTTC	CASSLGGAGGALGYTF
TRBV7-9	.	TRBJ1-1	13	.	TGTGCCAGCAGCTTAGAGACGAACACTGAAGCTTTCTTT	CASSLETNTEAFF
TRBV15	TRBD1	TRBJ1-2	15	many	TGTGCCACCAGCTTGCAGACAGGGGGCAACTATGGCTACACCTTC	CATSLQTGGNYGYTF
TRBV3-1	.	TRBJ1-6	15	.	TGTGCCAGCAGCCAGTCGAGAGGGCAAAATTCACCCCTCCACTTT	CASSQSRGQNSPLHF
TRBV4-2	.	TRBJ1-1	16	many	TGTGCCAGCAGCCAAGATCCGGGGAGAATGAACACTGAAGCTTTCTTT	CASSQDPGRMNTEAFF
TRBV29-1	.	TRBJ1-3	12	many	TGCAGCGGACAGTCAGCCGGAAACACCATATATTTT	CSGQSAGNTIYF
TRBV4-3	TRBD2	TRBJ2-3	16	many	TGCGCCAGCAGCCAACTAGCGGGAACCCCCACAGATACGCAGTATTTT	CASSQLAGTPTDTQYF
TRBV6-1	.	TRBJ2-1	15	many	TGTGCCAGCAGTGAACCGGGCCATCGCCACAATGAGCAGTTCTTC	CASSEPGHRHNEQFF